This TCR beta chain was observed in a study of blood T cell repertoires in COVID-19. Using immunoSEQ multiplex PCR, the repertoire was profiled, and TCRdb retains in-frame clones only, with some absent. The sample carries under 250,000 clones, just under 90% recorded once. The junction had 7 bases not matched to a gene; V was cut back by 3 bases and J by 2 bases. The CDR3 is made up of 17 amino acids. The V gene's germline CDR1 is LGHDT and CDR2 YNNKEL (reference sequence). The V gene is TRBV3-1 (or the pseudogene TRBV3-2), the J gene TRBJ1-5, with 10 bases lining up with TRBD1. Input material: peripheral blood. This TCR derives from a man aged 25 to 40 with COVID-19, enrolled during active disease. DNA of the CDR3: TGTGCCAGCAGCCATGCCGGGACAGGGGTAGGCAATCAGCCCCAGCATTTT. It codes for CASSHAGTGVGNQPQHF.